The 10 T cell receptor beta chains below all came from one sample that was sequenced in a study of shared clonotypes between healthy human individuals. Libraries were prepared by immunoSEQ multiplex PCR; TCRdb keeps only in-frame clonotypes and omits some of them. The table lists over a million clones, 75% to 85% of them singletons, with more than 0.55% in the top ten. The sequencing input was memory CD4+ T cells from PBMCs. Documented subset: CD45RA-negative fraction. Receptor source: a man aged 18 to 30 in good health. Some clones in this sample may be carry-over from other donors' samples.

This clone was recorded a few times. The genes are TRBV30 and TRBJ2-7; no definite D call. Looked up from germline, CDR1 is GTSNPN and CDR2 is SVGIG (reference sequence). Trimming shortened V by 4 bases and J by 9 bases, and 7 bases separated the two germline ends. CDR3 length: 9 amino acids. As DNA, the CDR3 is TGTGCCTGGACCCAAACGCAGTACTTC. Amino acid sequence: CAWTQTQYF.

V is TRBV20-1 and J is TRBJ2-7; D might be TRBD2 (5 bases). The CDR3 has 11 amino acids. V dropped 6 bases and J dropped 7 bases, with 13 bases sitting between them. Per germline, CDR1 DFQATT and CDR2 SNEGSKA (reference sequence). CDR3 loop: CSAGEGREQYF. For the CDR3, the DNA is TGCAGTGCCGGGGAAGGGCGGGAGCAGTACTTC.

The rearrangement joins TRBV4-2 to TRBJ2-1; D not resolved. The CDR3 is 14 residues long. CDR1 LGHNA and CDR2 YNFKEQ come from the germline V gene. The germline V and J ends were trimmed by 0 bases and 5 bases, with 8 bases remaining between them. The CDR3 protein is CASSQDARNNEQFF. The CDR3 nucleotides read TGTGCCAGCAGCCAAGATGCCAGGAACAATGAGCAGTTCTTC.

The V gene is TRBV5-6, the J gene TRBJ2-3; 9 bases fit TRBD2. Germline CDR1 SGHDT, CDR2 YYEEEE. The CDR3 length is 16 residues. V was clipped by 1 base and J by 4 bases; unmatched bases: 7. In nucleotides, the CDR3 is TGTGCCAGCAGCTTGAGATCTAGCGGGACCGCAGATACGCAGTATTTT. This encodes CASSLRSSGTADTQYF.

In DNA form, the CDR3 reads TGTGCCAGTAGTATAACAACTGTCAATCAGCCCCAGCATTTT. This encodes CASSITTVNQPQHF. The rearrangement uses TRBV19 and TRBJ1-5; D is unresolved. V was cut by 2 bases and J by 3 bases, with 8 bases left in between. This CDR3 is built from 14 residues. CDR1 and CDR2 (germline): LNHDA, SQIVND (reference sequence).

The V call is TRBV6-5, the J call TRBJ2-5; D is tentatively TRBD1 or TRBD2 (5 bases each). Between the trimmed V and J ends, which lost 6 bases and 4 bases, there was a span of 18 bases. This CDR3 is built from 15 residues. Germline-derived CDR1 and CDR2 are MNHEY and SVGAGI. The chain's CDR3 is CASSLSSFGGETQYF. Written as DNA, the CDR3 is TGTGCCAGCAGCCTTAGCTCTTTTGGGGGAGAGACCCAGTACTTC.

The chain carries TRBV28 and TRBJ2-5; 11 nucleotides line up with TRBD1. Trimming took 5 bases from V and 1 from J; bases not matched to a gene: 9. This CDR3 has 17 residues. CDR1 MDHEN and CDR2 SYDVKM come from the germline V gene. The CDR3 DNA sequence: TGTGCCAGCAGTCGATCGGGGACAGGGGGTTCCCAAGAGACCCAGTACTTC. Its translation: CASSRSGTGGSQETQYF.

The rearrangement uses TRBV25-1 and TRBJ1-1; D is ambiguous. Germline V CDR1 and CDR2: MGHDK, SYGVNS. The CDR3 runs to 12 residues. V dropped 8 bases and J dropped 3 bases, with 10 bases sitting between them. The CDR3 coding sequence is TGTGCCAGCTCCAACTCGTACACTGAAGCTTTCTTT. It encodes CASSNSYTEAFF.

This chain connects TRBV10-3 to TRBJ2-3; 8 nucleotides match TRBD1. This CDR3 is 14 amino acids long. Losses at the gene ends were 7 bases for V and 1 base for J; bases not matched to a gene: 4. Per germline, CDR1 ENHRY and CDR2 SYGVKD. CDR3 sequence (DNA): TGTGCCATCACCGTGACAGGGGGCACAGATACGCAGTATTTT. It specifies CAITVTGGTDTQYF.

Ten or more counts support this clone. Other DNA sequences of this sample code for an identical CDR3. CDR3 DNA: TGTGCCAGCAGCTTAGGGGCAGGACTCTCCTACGAGCAGTACTTC. This sequence encodes CASSLGAGLSYEQYF. The chain recombines TRBV7-3 with TRBJ2-7; D might be TRBD1 or TRBD2, each matching 5 bases. The germline V and J ends were trimmed by 2 bases and 0 bases, with 11 bases remaining between them. This CDR3 has 15 amino acids. The V gene's germline CDR1 is SGHTA and CDR2 FQGTGA.